The clone carrying this T cell receptor (beta chain) was seen many times. Its antigen is not known. This sample was included in a study of CD8 T cells in ankylosing spondylitis. General study points: One TCR beta motif, made up of roughly 8 highly homologous variants, appeared characteristic of ankylosing spondylitis blood. Clones linked to disease, bearing a CD8+ phenotype, were relatively rare in peripheral blood. Significant enrichment of disease-linked clones was reported in matched ankylosing spondylitis synovial fluid. Earlier studies detected some motif variants in reactive arthritis synovial fluid and blood.

Germline CDR1 and CDR2: LGHDT and YNNKEL (reference sequence). This CDR3 has 16 amino acids. Trimming at V came to 3 bases and at J to 2 bases, leaving 10 bases not matched to a gene. TCRdb re-analysed the 5' RACE reads in MiXCR, keeping a single row per CDR3 protein. The sample has 150,000 to 200,000 distinct CDR3 sequences; around a sixth are singletons. The sequencing sample was made of blood, either unsorted or a sorted T cell fraction (not recorded which). The TCR sequence derives from a male donor aged 5-29 years with ankylosing spondylitis or in good health (not recorded which). V gene TRBV3-1 combines with J gene TRBJ2-7, with TRBD2 matching over 7 bases. The CDR3 loop is CASSHGGGLSTYEQYV. CDR3 DNA sequence: TGTGCCAGCAGCCATGGGGGGGGTTTGAGTACCTACGAGCAGTACGTC.